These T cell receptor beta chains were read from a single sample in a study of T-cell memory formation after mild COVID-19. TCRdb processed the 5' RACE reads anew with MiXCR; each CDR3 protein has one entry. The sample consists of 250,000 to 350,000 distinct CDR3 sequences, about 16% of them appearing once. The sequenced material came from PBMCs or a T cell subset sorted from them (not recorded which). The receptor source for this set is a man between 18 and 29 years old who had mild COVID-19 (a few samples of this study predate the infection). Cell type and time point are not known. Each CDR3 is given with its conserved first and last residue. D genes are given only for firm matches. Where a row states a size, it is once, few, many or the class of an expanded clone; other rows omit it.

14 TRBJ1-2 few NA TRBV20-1 TGCAGTGCTAGATGGCAGACAGCTAACTATGGCTACACCTTC CSARWQTANYGYTF
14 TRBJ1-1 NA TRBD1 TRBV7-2 TGTGCCAGCAGCTTAGATGGACAGGGCTTCGAAGCTTTCTTT CASSLDGQGFEAFF
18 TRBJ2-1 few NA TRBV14 TGTGCCAGCAGCCAAGATCTAGGACGGGTGGACCTTTACAATGAGCAGTTCTTC CASSQDLGRVDLYNEQFF
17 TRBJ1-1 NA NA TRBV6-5 TGTGCCAGCAGTCGACGGGGGGCGGGCCGTTCGTATACTGAAGCTTTCTTT CASSRRGAGRSYTEAFF
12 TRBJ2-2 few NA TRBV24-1 TGTGCCACCAGTGACCCTAACCAGGGGCTGTTTTTT CATSDPNQGLFF
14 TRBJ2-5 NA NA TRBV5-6 TGTGCCAGCATTAGCAGGGATATGCAAGAGACCCAGTACTTC CASISRDMQETQYF
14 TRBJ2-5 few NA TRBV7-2 TGTGCCAGCAGCCTCCCGGGTGAGGGAGAGACCCAGTACTTC CASSLPGEGETQYF
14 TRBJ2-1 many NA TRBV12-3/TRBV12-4 TGTGCCAGCAGTTTAGAAAGGGGGGGCGGTGAGCAGTTCTTC CASSLERGGGEQFF
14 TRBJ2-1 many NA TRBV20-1 TGCAGTGCTAGAGACCTGAGCTCCTACAATGAGCAGTTCTTC CSARDLSSYNEQFF
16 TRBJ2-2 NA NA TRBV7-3 TGTGCCAGCAGCCTGAACCCGACAGGAAACACCGGGGAGCTGTTTTTT CASSLNPTGNTGELFF
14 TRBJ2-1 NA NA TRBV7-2 TGTGCCAGCAGCTTAACGCGAGAACCAGATGAGCAGTTCTTC CASSLTREPDEQFF
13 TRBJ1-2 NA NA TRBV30 TGTGCCTGGAATCCAGGGCAGGACTATGGCTACACCTTC CAWNPGQDYGYTF
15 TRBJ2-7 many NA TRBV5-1 TGCGCCAGCAGCTTGGAGGCGAACGGGGCCTACGAGCAGTACTTC CASSLEANGAYEQYF
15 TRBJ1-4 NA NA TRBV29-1 TGCAGCGTTGAAGGACTACCGGGCCTCGGCTCGGAACTGTTTTTT CSVEGLPGLGSELFF
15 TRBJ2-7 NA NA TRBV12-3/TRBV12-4 TGTGCCAGCAGTTTTACCGGGACACGGACCTACGAGCAGTACTTC CASSFTGTRTYEQYF
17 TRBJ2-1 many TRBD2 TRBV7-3 TGTGCCAGCAGCCCACACCAAGCGGGGCCCTCCTACAATGAGCAGTTCTTC CASSPHQAGPSYNEQFF
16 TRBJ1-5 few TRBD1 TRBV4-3 TGCGCCAGCAGCCAAGTACTGATCAGGGGGAATCAGCCCCAGCATTTT CASSQVLIRGNQPQHF
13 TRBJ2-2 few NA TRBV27 TGTGCCAGCAGTTTCTCTATCCCCGGGGAGCTGTTTTTT CASSFSIPGELFF
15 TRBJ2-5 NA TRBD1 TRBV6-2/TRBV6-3 TGTGCCAGCAGTTCTTACGGACAGGGAGGAGAGACCCAGTACTTC CASSSYGQGGETQYF
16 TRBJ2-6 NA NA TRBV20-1 TGCAGGGAAAGCGGCAGGCCTAGCTCTGGGGCCAACGTCCTGACTTTC CRESGRPSSGANVLTF
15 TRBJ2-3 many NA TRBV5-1 TGCGCCAGCAGCTTGGGACACCCTAACACAGATACGCAGTATTTT CASSLGHPNTDTQYF
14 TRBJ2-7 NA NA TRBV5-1 TGCGCCAGCAGCTTGTGGTTCAGCTCCTACGAGCAGTACTTC CASSLWFSSYEQYF
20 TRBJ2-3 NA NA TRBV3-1 TGTGCCAGCAGCCATCCCGGGGATCCCCCTGTCCCGATTTACACAGATACGCAGTATTTT CASSHPGDPPVPIYTDTQYF
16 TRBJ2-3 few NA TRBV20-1 TGCAGTGCTAGAGGTCTCAGAGGGGGTGGGACAGATACGCAGTATTTT CSARGLRGGGTDTQYF
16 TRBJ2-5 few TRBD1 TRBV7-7 TGTGCCAGCAGCATCGGACAGGGGGCTGGTCGGGAGACCCAGTACTTC CASSIGQGAGRETQYF
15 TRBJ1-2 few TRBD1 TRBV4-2 TGTGCCAGCAGCCAAAGAGGACAGGGCAACTATGGCTACACCTTC CASSQRGQGNYGYTF
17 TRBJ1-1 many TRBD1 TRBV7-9 TGTGCCAGCAGCCCGGTGGGGACAGGGAGGGCTATCACTGAAGCTTTCTTT CASSPVGTGRAITEAFF
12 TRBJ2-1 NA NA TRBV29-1 TGCAGCGTTGAGCACGTACCCAATGAGCAGTTCTTC CSVEHVPNEQFF
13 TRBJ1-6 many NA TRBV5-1 TGCGCCAGCAGCTTGAAACTCGATTCACCCCTCCACTTT CASSLKLDSPLHF
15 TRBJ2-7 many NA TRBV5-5 TGTGCCAGCAGCATGATTACGTCCGGGACCTACGAGCAGTACTTC CASSMITSGTYEQYF